This entry lists 26 T cell receptor beta chains sequenced from one sample in a study of beta chain features in type 1 diabetes. Every bit of the isolated RNA underwent reverse transcription, so sequencing read expressed TCRB transcripts. Generated by immunoSEQ multiplex PCR, the TCRdb table keeps only in-frame clones and is missing some. The repertoire includes about 150,000 clones, around 10% of them detected once, and about 2% sits in the top ten. The sequencing input was central memory CD4+ T cells from blood. These receptors were obtained from a man aged 18 to 29 in good health.

In its sample, this clone was seen a few times. This chain connects TRBV7-2 to TRBJ2-2; TRBD2 aligns across 16 bases. This CDR3 spans 17 amino acids. CDR1 is SGHTA and CDR2 is FQGNSA in the germline V gene. V shed 6 bases, J shed 6 bases, and the junction held 7 bases outside the gene matches. The CDR3 DNA sequence: TGTGCCAGCAGAATCGGGACTAGCGGGAGGGCCCCCGGGGAGCTGTTTTTT. It yields the protein CASRIGTSGRAPGELFF.

This clone was picked up a small number of times. The chain couples TRBV6-5 to TRBJ2-5; 9 nucleotides agree with TRBD1. Germline CDR1 reads MNHEY; CDR2 reads SVGAGI. Unmatched junction bases numbered 6, after V lost 2 bases and J lost 5 bases. The CDR3 consists of 15 residues. In DNA form, the CDR3 reads TGTGCCAGCAGTTACCCAGGGACAGGGTTTGAGACCCAGTACTTC. Amino acids: CASSYPGTGFETQYF.

This clone was counted a few times. The chain recombines TRBV7-3 with TRBJ2-1, with D uncertain. Per germline, CDR1 SGHTA and CDR2 FQGTGA. V lost 0 bases, J lost 9 bases, and 9 bases lay in between. There are 13 residues in the CDR3. CDR3 nucleotides: TGTGCCAGCAGCTTAACTAGTTTTTCTGAGCAGTTCTTC. It encodes CASSLTSFSEQFF.

This clone was found a few times. This chain connects TRBV7-2 to TRBJ1-4, with D tentatively TRBD1 (5 bases). The CDR3 runs 16 residues. Per the germline V gene, CDR1 is SGHTA and CDR2 is FQGNSA. Trimming left V 3 bases short and J 7 bases short, with 18 bases between. The CDR3 DNA is TGTGCCAGCAGCTTGGCCTTGGGGCGGGGCGGTGAAAAACTGTTTTTT. Its protein is CASSLALGRGGEKLFF.

This clone was seen a few times. The V call is TRBV9, the J call TRBJ2-6; D call uncertain. CDR3 length equals 15 residues. The V end was cut by 1 base, the J end by 0 bases, with 5 bases between. CDR1 and CDR2 (germline): SGDLS, YYNGEE. The DNA for the CDR3 is TGTGCCAGCAGCGTAAAACACTCTGGGGCCAACGTCCTGACTTTC. This sequence encodes CASSVKHSGANVLTF.

The table lists this clone with a few counts. The chain combines TRBV7-9 with TRBJ2-7; D gene ambiguous. This CDR3 contains 11 residues. CDR1 is SEHNR and CDR2 is FQNEAQ in the germline V gene (reference sequence). The V and J ends lost 7 bases and 12 bases respectively, with 16 bases between them. The CDR3 protein is CASTRYGEVYF. CDR3 nucleotide sequence: TGTGCCAGCACCCGCTACGGAGAGGTGTACTTC.

The rearrangement uses TRBV9 and TRBJ2-5; 8 bases align to TRBD2. V trimming: 2 bases; J trimming: 2 bases; junction bases outside the gene matches: 5. The length of the CDR3 is 15 residues. CDR1 is SGDLS and CDR2 is YYNGEE in the germline V gene. The chain's CDR3 is CASSVSAGAQETQYF. CDR3 coding DNA: TGTGCCAGCAGCGTCTCAGCGGGGGCGCAAGAGACCCAGTACTTC. The full variable domain, in which reference TRBV9 and TRBJ2-5 provide the parts outside the CDR3, is DSGVTQTPKHLITATGQRVTLRCSPRSGDLSVYWYQQSLDQGLQFLIQYYNGEERAKGNILERFSAQQFPDLHSELNLSSLELGDSALYFCASSVSAGAQETQYFGPGTRLLVL.

This clone appeared a single time. The chain employs TRBV4-3 and TRBJ2-2; D remains ambiguous. V was cut by 0 bases and J by 3 bases, with 2 bases left in between. The CDR3 runs to 13 residues. Per germline, CDR1 LGHNA and CDR2 YSLEER. The CDR3 DNA is TGCGCCAGCAGCCAAGACTACACCGGGGAGCTGTTTTTT. Protein sequence: CASSQDYTGELFF.

This clone occurred a few times. Distinct nucleotide sequences in the sample also encode this CDR3. This chain joins TRBV5-1 and TRBJ2-5, with no clear D. Germline assignment: CDR1 SGHRS and CDR2 YFSETQ. This CDR3 contains 13 residues. Trimming took 0 bases from V and 3 from J, leaving 6 bases between them. The CDR3 DNA reads as TGCGCCAGCAGCTTGGGTGTGAAAGAGACCCAGTACTTC. Amino acids: CASSLGVKETQYF. Using reference TRBV5-1 and TRBJ2-5 for the parts outside the CDR3, the full variable domain is KAGVTQTPRYLIKTRGQQVTLSCSPISGHRSVSWYQQTPGQGLQFLFEYFSETQRNKGNFPGRFSGRQFSNSRSEMNVSTLELGDSALYLCASSLGVKETQYFGPGTRLLVL.

V and J are TRBV5-1 and TRBJ2-1; D remains ambiguous. The V end was cut by 1 base, the J end by 7 bases, with 6 bases between. The CDR3 totals 12 residues. Per the germline V gene, CDR1 is SGHRS and CDR2 is YFSETQ. The CDR3 here is CASSLYGNEQFF. In DNA, the CDR3 is TGCGCCAGCAGCTTGTACGGAAATGAGCAGTTCTTC.

This clone was seen only a few times. The chain employs TRBV6-5 and TRBJ2-4; 9 positions match TRBD1. Germline CDR1 reads MNHEY; CDR2 reads SVGAGI. The length of the CDR3 is 15 residues. V shed 5 bases, J shed 5 bases, and the junction held 7 bases outside the gene matches. The DNA for the CDR3 is TGTGCCAGCAGTACCCCGAGGACAGGGGAAAACATTCAGTACTTC. As protein: CASSTPRTGENIQYF.

This clone was observed a few times. V gene TRBV28 combines with J gene TRBJ2-4; tentatively, D is TRBD1 (6 bases). The CDR3 runs 14 residues. CDR1 and CDR2 from the germline V gene are MDHEN and SYDVKM. V was trimmed by 7 bases and J by 3 bases, leaving 13 bases between them. The CDR3 DNA reads TGTGCCAGCAACAACAGGGAAGGCAAAAACATTCAGTACTTC. Its translation: CASNNREGKNIQYF.

The chain links TRBV18 to TRBJ2-3; no firm D call. V lost 1 base, J lost 2 bases, and 7 bases lay in between. The CDR3 runs 14 residues. In germline, CDR1 is KGHSH, CDR2 LQKENI. The CDR3 loop is CASSPQDYTDTQYF. In nucleotides, the CDR3 is TGTGCCAGCTCACCACAGGATTACACAGATACGCAGTATTTT.

V and J are TRBV10-3 and TRBJ2-3; 15 positions agree with TRBD2. In germline, CDR1 is ENHRY, CDR2 SYGVKD. The CDR3 is 17 residues long. Trimming cost V 6 bases and J 2 bases; bases outside gene matches: 6. The CDR3 region has the DNA TGTGCCATCAGGCCGGGACTAGCGGGGGGCGTCACAGATACGCAGTATTTT. Protein: CAIRPGLAGGVTDTQYF.

The rearrangement links TRBV2 to TRBJ2-1; D gene uncertain. V lost 4 bases and J 11 bases, leaving 12 bases between the germline ends. The CDR3 spans 12 residues. CDR1 and CDR2 (germline): SNHLY, FYNNEI. Here the CDR3 DNA reads TGTGCCAGCAGTGTTGGTGGAGCCAAGCAGTTCTTC. Translated, it gives CASSVGGAKQFF.

This clone was picked up a small number of times. The rearrangement uses TRBV10-3 and TRBJ1-4; TRBD1 might be the D (5 bases). Germline V gene sequence: CDR1 ENHRY, CDR2 SYGVKD. Trimming took 5 bases from V and 0 from J, leaving 13 bases between them. The CDR3 covers 16 residues. The chain's CDR3 is CAISLTAKSTNEKLFF. The CDR3 DNA is TGTGCCATCAGTTTGACAGCCAAATCAACTAATGAAAAACTGTTTTTT.

CDR3 bases: TGTGCCTGGAGTGTACTCTATGGACAGCTTCTAGCCAAAAACATTCAGTACTTC. It is translated as CAWSVLYGQLLAKNIQYF. V gene TRBV30 combines with J gene TRBJ2-4; possible D gene TRBD1, 6 bases. Between the trimmed V and J ends, which lost 0 bases and 0 bases, there was a span of 18 bases. The CDR3 sequence is 18 residues long. CDR1 GTSNPN and CDR2 SVGIG come from the germline V gene (reference sequence).

This clone appeared a few times. CDR3 bases: TGTGCCAGCAGCCAAGATACAGGGGGCGCCACTGAAGCTTTCTTT. This sequence encodes CASSQDTGGATEAFF. The chain is built from TRBV11-2 and TRBJ1-1, with 9 nucleotides matching TRBD1. V dropped 5 bases and J dropped 4; count of bases not matched to a gene: 8. The CDR3 loop spans 15 amino acids. Germline V CDR1 and CDR2: SGHAT, FQNNGV.

Only a few counts were recorded for this clone. The chain uses TRBV28 and TRBJ2-3, with D perhaps TRBD2 (5 bases). Germline V CDR1 and CDR2: MDHEN, SYDVKM. Trimming left V 6 bases short and J 3 bases short, with 7 bases between. The CDR3 is 12 residues long. Written as DNA, the CDR3 is TGTGCCAGCAGGAGGGAAACAGATACGCAGTATTTT. Its translation: CASRRETDTQYF.

There are a few counts of this clone. The V and J genes are TRBV10-3 and TRBJ2-5; 7 nucleotides line up with TRBD2. J was trimmed by 7 bases and V by 0 bases; bases with no gene match: 2. The CDR3 covers 13 residues. The V gene's germline CDR1 is ENHRY and CDR2 SYGVKD. The CDR3 here is CAISESTGGTQYF. The CDR3 bases are TGTGCCATCAGTGAGTCGACGGGGGGGACCCAGTACTTC.

This CDR3 reads CASSQDKHLEWETQYF. The CDR3 DNA sequence: TGTGCCAGCAGCCAAGATAAACATCTCGAGTGGGAGACCCAGTACTTC. V and J are TRBV14 and TRBJ2-5, with no clear D. Trimming removed 0 bases from V and 5 bases from J, with 16 bases in between. The CDR3 length is 16 residues. Looked up from germline, CDR1 is SGHDN and CDR2 is FVKESK.

V usage is TRBV21-1 and J usage is TRBJ2-2; the table's D call, TRBD1, has no DNA check behind it. TRBV21-1 is a pseudogene locus. The CDR3 is made up of 17 amino acids. CDR3: CASSKRRQGRNTGELFF. The CDR3 bases are TGTGCCAGCAGCAAACGGAGGCAGGGGAGGAACACCGGGGAGCTGTTTTTT.

This clone was observed a few times. This chain connects TRBV5-1 to TRBJ2-7; D not resolved. From germline, CDR1 is SGHRS and CDR2 YFSETQ. The V and J ends lost 0 bases and 2 bases respectively, with 6 bases between them. CDR3 length: 13 amino acids. The CDR3 spells CASSLDPAYEQYF. DNA for the CDR3: TGCGCCAGCAGCTTGGATCCAGCCTACGAGCAGTACTTC. Filled out from reference TRBV5-1 and TRBJ2-7, the complete variable domain reads KAGVTQTPRYLIKTRGQQVTLSCSPISGHRSVSWYQQTPGQGLQFLFEYFSETQRNKGNFPGRFSGRQFSNSRSEMNVSTLELGDSALYLCASSLDPAYEQYFGPGTRLTVT.

This clone was detected only a few times. The chain employs TRBV9 and TRBJ2-3, with no clear D. The CDR3 covers 16 residues. V was cut by 4 bases and J by 2 bases, with 17 bases left in between. CDR1 SGDLS and CDR2 YYNGEE come from the germline V gene. The CDR3, as DNA: TGTGCCAGCAGCCCTCTCTCAACGCCTTTCACAGATACGCAGTATTTT. The encoded protein is CASSPLSTPFTDTQYF.

There are a few counts of this clone. This chain joins TRBV7-3 and TRBJ2-3; D unresolved. The V gene's germline CDR1 is SGHTA and CDR2 FQGTGA. Trimming stripped 5 bases from V and 1 base from J, with 16 bases between. The CDR3 is 16 amino acids. The CDR3 sequence is CASSPLPVAGTDTQYF. The CDR3 DNA reads TGTGCCAGCAGCCCTCTCCCGGTTGCCGGCACAGATACGCAGTATTTT. The variable domain in full, with the rest retrieved from reference TRBV7-3 and TRBJ2-3, is GAGVSQTPSNKVTEKGKYVELRCDPISGHTALYWYRQSLGQGPEFLIYFQGTGAADDSGLPNDRFFAVRPEGSVSTLKIQRTERGDSAVYLCASSPLPVAGTDTQYFGPGTRLTVL.

In the case of this clone: Other nucleotide sequences from this sample produce the same CDR3. The chain couples TRBV30 to TRBJ2-5, with TRBD1 as a possible D gene (6 bases). CDR1 is GTSNPN, CDR2 SVGIG, per germline (reference sequence). This CDR3 has 14 amino acids. The V and J ends lost 4 bases and 4 bases respectively, with 16 bases between them. This chain's CDR3 is CAWKGLGASETQYF. DNA for the CDR3: TGTGCCTGGAAGGGGCTGGGGGCGTCAGAGACCCAGTACTTC.